This T cell receptor (beta chain) was captured by sequencing in a study of CD4 and CD8 cells across lung adenocarcinoma regions. Donors had localized lung adenocarcinoma, a non-small cell lung cancer. The V gene lost 4 bases and the J gene lost 5 bases, with 14 bases spanning the gap. In germline, CDR1 is LGHDT, CDR2 YNNKEL (reference sequence). This CDR3 contains 14 residues. TCRdb re-called the PCR reads through MiXCR, storing one row per CDR3 protein. Of fewer than 30,000 distinct CDR3 sequences listed, 53% are singletons. Sequenced: CD8+ T cells from the center of a lung tumor. The chain has TRBV3-1 and TRBJ1-2; a weak D match, TRBD1 (6 bases). This sequence was found in a male donor with lung adenocarcinoma. The CD4 and CD8 labels of this study may be unreliable. The CDR3 coding sequence is TGTGCCAGCAGCCGCGGACAGACTCTGTATGGCTACACCTTC. It encodes CASSRGQTLYGYTF.